This TCR beta chain originates from a study of blood T cell repertoires in COVID-19. Study-level background: Whether acute or convalescent, the COVID-19 samples came from the United States, Italy and Spain.

Trimming left V 5 bases short and J 0 bases short, with 13 bases between. The CDR3 length is 15 residues. In germline, CDR1 is MGHDK, CDR2 SYGVNS. This clone was found once. In the original workflow: Researchers report that nucleated cell counts were estimated from reference gene primer amplification. This table comes from immunoSEQ multiplex PCR, and its TCRdb copy is limited to in-frame clones, with some not included. The V and J calls and clone size come from that table; D and trimming were worked out from the DNA. The profile covers about 480,000 clones, with around nine tenths appearing a single time and approximately 1.8% taken by the ten largest.

V and J are TRBV25-1 and TRBJ2-5; TRBD2 might be the D (6 bases). The TCR originated in a woman aged 40 to 50 who had recovered from COVID-19. Sample: PBMCs or T cells enriched from blood (not recorded which). The CDR3 region is CASSYRDWYQETQYF. CDR3 nucleotide sequence: TGTGCCAGCAGTTACCGGGACTGGTACCAAGAGACCCAGTACTTC.